The T cell receptor beta chain under discussion was sequenced for a study of T cells expressing NK-cell markers. Overall study context: Repertoire data for TCR beta were derived from sorted T cells (CD3+CD56+NKG2C+, CD3+CD56+NKG2C- and CD3+CD56-NKG2C+). Findings and caveats of the study: Leadership of the CD3+CD56-NKG2C+ fraction also belonged to these clonotypes in several donors. Six of the donors carried dominant NKG2C+ clonotypes that took up about 1.0-7.5% of their CD8+ T cells.

This CDR3 is built from 16 residues. CDR1 is SGHRS, CDR2 YFSETQ, per germline. With respect to this clonotype: Its antigen is undetermined.

TCR beta cDNA was generated via 5'RACE template switching incorporating UMIs. TCRdb reprocessed the 5' RACE reads; each CDR3 protein has one entry and no DNA is given. The sample features approximately 420,000 distinct CDR3 sequences, with about 11% in its top ten. This sequence joins TRBV5-1 and TRBJ2-7; TCRdb's D call, TRBD2, is unchecked because there is no DNA. What was sequenced was blood T cells: a sorted CD56 or NKG2C T cell subset, CD4+ or CD8+ T cells, or bulk PBMC T cells (not recorded which). This TCR was sampled from a woman aged 45 to 65 in good health. The CDR3 loop reads CASSRSAGLSSYEQYF.